A single sample is the source of the 19 T cell receptor beta chains below, sequenced in a study of T cell responses to AZD1222 COVID-19 vaccine. Some clones are missing from TCRdb's copy, which holds only in-frame ones; the method was immunoSEQ multiplex PCR. The sample includes about 99,000 clones, approximately 90% seen only once; the top ten take around 20%. Sequencing used peripheral blood, obtained on day 0 of AZD1222 vaccination. The receptors here all came from an adult in good health.

The chain carries TRBV7-3 and TRBJ2-3; tentatively, D is TRBD2 (5 bases). The germline CDR1 and CDR2 sequences are SGHTA and FQGTGA. The CDR3 is 12 residues long. Trimming stripped 5 bases from V and 6 bases from J, with 9 bases between. The CDR3 region is CASSLGEDTQYF. CDR3 coding DNA: TGTGCCAGCAGCCTCGGGGAGGATACGCAGTATTTT.

V usage is TRBV29-1 and J usage is TRBJ2-1; tentatively, D is TRBD1 or TRBD2 (5 bases each). The germline gives CDR1 SQVTM, CDR2 ANQGSEA. V was shortened by 2 bases and J by 6 bases, with 17 bases between the two germline ends. The length of the CDR3 is 15 residues. The CDR3 nucleotides read TGCAGCGTTGAAAAACGGGACCGCTACTCCAATGAGCAGTTCTTC. Encoded protein: CSVEKRDRYSNEQFF.

V gene TRBV7-8 combines with J gene TRBJ2-7, with 7 bases matching TRBD1. The CDR3 loop spans 17 amino acids. Trimming cost V 0 bases and J 3 bases; bases outside gene matches: 11. The germline CDR1 and CDR2 sequences are SGHVS and FQNEAQ. The CDR3 reads CASSLAVTGQQVYEQYF. The DNA for the CDR3 is TGTGCCAGCAGCTTAGCAGTGACAGGGCAGCAAGTCTACGAGCAGTACTTC.

V usage is TRBV25-1 and J usage is TRBJ2-5; 7 nucleotides align to TRBD2. With V trimmed by 2 bases and J by 0 bases, 12 bases remained unmatched. The germline V gene encodes CDR1 MGHDK and CDR2 SYGVNS. The CDR3 spans 18 residues. The CDR3 loop is CASSENPATSLYQETQYF. CDR3 nucleotides: TGTGCCAGCAGTGAAAATCCCGCGACTAGCCTGTACCAAGAGACCCAGTACTTC. Combining the CDR3 with reference TRBV25-1 and TRBJ2-5 gives the whole variable domain EADIYQTPRYLVIGTGKKITLECSQTMGHDKMYWYQQDPGMELHLIHYSYGVNSTEKGDLSSESTVSRIRTEHFPLTLESARPSHTSQYLCASSENPATSLYQETQYFGPGTRLLVL.

The chain employs TRBV4-1 and TRBJ2-7, with D possibly being TRBD1 or TRBD2 (7 bases each). Trimming left V 4 bases short and J 6 bases short, with 16 bases between. The CDR3 is made up of 14 amino acids. From germline, CDR1 is MGHRA and CDR2 YSYEKL. In DNA form, the CDR3 reads TGCGCCAGCAGCCTCAGGGAGGGACAGCTCGAGCAGTACTTC. Its translation is CASSLREGQLEQYF.

In this sample, this clone turned up once. The rearrangement joins TRBV6-5 to TRBJ1-6; no clear D. Germline-derived CDR1 and CDR2 are MNHEY and SVGAGI. The CDR3 length is 15 residues. V lost 6 bases and J 0 bases, leaving 9 bases between the germline ends. CDR3 region: CASRKESSYNSPLHF. In DNA form, the CDR3 reads TGTGCCAGCAGGAAAGAGAGCTCCTATAATTCACCCCTCCACTTT.

This clone was seen a handful of times. The rearrangement links TRBV15 to TRBJ1-5, with no clear D. Trimming removed 0 bases at V and 4 bases at J, with 10 bases between. This CDR3 is built from 15 residues. Per the germline V gene, CDR1 is LNHNV and CDR2 is YYDKDF (reference sequence). The CDR3 bases are TGTGCCACCAGCAGAGATGAGACATATAATCAGCCCCAGCATTTT. It specifies CATSRDETYNQPQHF.

The V gene is TRBV10-2, the J gene TRBJ1-2; D remains unclear. The CDR3 spans 13 residues. Germline V gives CDR1 WSHSY, CDR2 SAAADI. V lost 8 bases, J lost 0 bases, and 10 bases lay in between. CDR3 residues: CASGGPPNYGYTF. CDR3 DNA sequence: TGCGCCAGCGGAGGGCCTCCTAACTATGGCTACACCTTC.

V is TRBV19 and J is TRBJ1-1, with 7 bases that match TRBD1. The CDR3 totals 14 residues. J lost 4 bases, V lost 7 bases, and 9 bases had no gene match. Germline V gene lookup returns CDR1 LNHDA and CDR2 SQIVND (reference sequence). CDR3 nucleotide sequence: TGTGCCAGTACCAGAGACAGGGTAGGCACTGAAGCTTTCTTT. As protein: CASTRDRVGTEAFF.

Here the CDR3 DNA reads TGTGCCAGTAGTACGTTGGACAGGGGAGGCAATCAGCCCCAGCATTTT. This translates into CASSTLDRGGNQPQHF. V gene TRBV19 combines with J gene TRBJ1-5, with 9 bases identical to TRBD1. Looked up from germline, CDR1 is LNHDA and CDR2 is SQIVND (reference sequence). This CDR3 region has 16 residues. V was clipped by 4 bases and J by 2 bases; unmatched bases: 6.

V is TRBV5-1 and J is TRBJ1-2; D may be TRBD1 (6 bases). Trimming pared 3 bases from V and 2 bases from J, leaving 11 bases between. CDR3 length: 14 residues. Germline V gene data show CDR1 as SGHRS and CDR2 as YFSETQ. CDR3 amino acids: CASSSFGQNYGYTF. Written as DNA, the CDR3 is TGCGCCAGCAGCTCGTTTGGACAGAACTATGGCTACACCTTC.

This chain links TRBV29-1 with TRBJ1-1; D unclear. CDR1 is SQVTM, CDR2 ANQGSEA, per germline. The CDR3 loop spans 14 amino acids. Deletions cut 4 bases from V and 0 bases from J, with 12 bases between. This CDR3 reads CSVVFKRMNTEAFF. The CDR3 DNA is TGCAGCGTTGTCTTTAAACGTATGAACACTGAAGCTTTCTTT.

The rearrangement links TRBV5-1 to TRBJ1-2, with TRBD1 matching over 9 bases. The CDR3 loop spans 14 amino acids. Germline CDR1 is SGHRS and CDR2 is YFSETQ. The V and J ends lost 3 bases and 4 bases, in that order; junction bases with no gene match: 4. The CDR3, as DNA: TGCGCCAGCAGCTCACAGGGGGCTGGCTATGGCTACACCTTC. Amino acid sequence: CASSSQGAGYGYTF.

The CDR3 loop reads CASSETQGSVEKLFF. CDR3 in DNA: TGCGCCAGCAGTGAGACCCAGGGGTCTGTTGAAAAACTGTTTTTT. The gene calls are TRBV10-2 and TRBJ1-4, with D maybe TRBD1 (6 bases). The CDR3 totals 15 residues. Trimming cost V 2 bases and J 7 bases, with 14 bases left between them. Germline lookup yields CDR1 WSHSY and CDR2 SAAADI.

The V and J genes are TRBV2 and TRBJ1-1; possible D gene TRBD1, 5 bases. Germline loops: CDR1 SNHLY, CDR2 FYNNEI. The CDR3 length is 13 residues. With 6 bases removed from V and 7 bases from J, the gap between germline ends came to 15 bases. The CDR3 sequence: CASSGTGAHEAFF. The CDR3 DNA reads as TGTGCCAGCAGCGGCACCGGGGCCCATGAAGCTTTCTTT. Full variable domain (outside the CDR3, taken from reference TRBV2 and TRBJ1-1): EPEVTQTPSHQVTQMGQEVILRCVPISNHLYFYWYRQILGQKVEFLVSFYNNEISEKSEIFDDQFSVERPDGSNFTLKIRSTKLEDSAMYFCASSGTGAHEAFFGQGTRLTVV.

The V call is TRBV12-5, the J call TRBJ1-1; 9 positions agree with TRBD1. The germline gives CDR1 LGHNT, CDR2 FRNRAP. The junction had 5 bases not matched to a gene; V was cut back by 5 bases and J by 1 base. The CDR3 runs 15 residues. The CDR3 reads CASGRGQGWNTEAFF. The DNA of the CDR3 is TGTGCTAGTGGTAGGGGACAGGGCTGGAACACTGAAGCTTTCTTT.

Details on this clone: The conserved closing phenylalanine or tryptophan is absent in this CDR3, likely reflecting a read error. The chain recombines TRBV7-6 with TRBJ1-6; a possible D gene is TRBD1 (6 bases). Trimming removed 5 bases at V and 7 bases at J, with 18 bases between. The CDR3 is made up of 16 amino acids. Germline-derived CDR1 and CDR2 are SGHVS and FNYEAQ. CDR3 loop: CASSQSNTGNNSPLHL. CDR3 coding DNA: TGTGCCAGCAGCCAATCAAATACAGGGAACAATTCACCCCTCCACCTT.

The chain is built from TRBV28 and TRBJ2-5; D assignment may be TRBD1 or TRBD2 (7 bases each). Germline CDR1 and CDR2: MDHEN and SYDVKM. V lost 6 bases to trimming and J lost 4 bases, with 15 bases between them. This CDR3 has 14 residues. DNA of the CDR3: TGTGCCAGCAGCCAGGCAGGGGGGGTAGAGACCCAGTACTTC. The encoded protein is CASSQAGGVETQYF.

This chain connects TRBV11-2 to TRBJ2-1, with D tentatively TRBD1 or TRBD2 (7 bases each). Looked up from germline, CDR1 is SGHAT and CDR2 is FQNNGV. The length of the CDR3 is 14 residues. Trimming took 10 bases from V and 7 from J, leaving 20 bases between them. CDR3 region: CATTRGGIINEQFF. The DNA for the CDR3 is TGTGCCACCACCAGGGGGGGCATTATAAATGAGCAGTTCTTC.